This T cell receptor (beta chain) was identified during a study of blood T cell repertoires in COVID-19. Across the study: Some COVID-19 samples were acute and others convalescent; all came from the United States, Italy and Spain. In each case, the material was cDNA or gDNA derived from T cells, B-cell-depleted T cells, or PBMCs.

Germline V gene data show CDR1 as SQVTM and CDR2 as ANQGSEA. The CDR3 sequence is 11 residues long. Original analysis: Counts of nucleated cells, estimated from reference gene primer amplification, were obtained. Some clones are missing from TCRdb's copy, which holds only in-frame ones; the method was immunoSEQ multiplex PCR. Clone size and the V and J calls come from that table; the DNA yielded D and trimming. The sample lists 60,000 to 95,000 clones; around 90% were seen once. This clone appeared a single time. Sample: peripheral blood. This clonotype was obtained from a human donor in a cohort sampled during active COVID-19. The chain carries TRBV29-1 and TRBJ2-1; 10 bases line up with TRBD2. This CDR3 is CVAGGYNEQFF. For the CDR3, the DNA is TGCGTAGCGGGGGGCTACAATGAGCAGTTCTTC.